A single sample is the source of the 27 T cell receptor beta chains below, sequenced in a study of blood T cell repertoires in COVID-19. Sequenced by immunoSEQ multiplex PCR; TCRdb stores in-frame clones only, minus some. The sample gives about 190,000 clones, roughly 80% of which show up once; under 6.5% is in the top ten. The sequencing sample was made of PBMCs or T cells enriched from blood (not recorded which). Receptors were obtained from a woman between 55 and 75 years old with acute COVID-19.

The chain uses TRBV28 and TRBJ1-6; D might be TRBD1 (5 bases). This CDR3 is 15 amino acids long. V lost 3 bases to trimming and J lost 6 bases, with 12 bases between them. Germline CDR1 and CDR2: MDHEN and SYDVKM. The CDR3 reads CASSFVGRGNSPLHF. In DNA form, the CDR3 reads TGTGCCAGCAGTTTCGTGGGGCGCGGTAATTCACCCCTCCACTTT.

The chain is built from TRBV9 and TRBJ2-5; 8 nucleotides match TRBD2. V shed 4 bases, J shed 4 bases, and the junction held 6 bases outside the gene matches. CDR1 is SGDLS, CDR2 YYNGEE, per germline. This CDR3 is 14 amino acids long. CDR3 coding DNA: TGTGCCAGCAGCTTATCGGCGGGGGGAGAGACCCAGTACTTC. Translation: CASSLSAGGETQYF.

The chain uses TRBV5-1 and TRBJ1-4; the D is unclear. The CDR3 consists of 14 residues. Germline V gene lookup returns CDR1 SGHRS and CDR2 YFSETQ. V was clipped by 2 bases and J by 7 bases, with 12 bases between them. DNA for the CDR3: TGCGCCAGCAGCTTATTCCTTGGAGCTGAAAAACTGTTTTTT. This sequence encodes CASSLFLGAEKLFF.

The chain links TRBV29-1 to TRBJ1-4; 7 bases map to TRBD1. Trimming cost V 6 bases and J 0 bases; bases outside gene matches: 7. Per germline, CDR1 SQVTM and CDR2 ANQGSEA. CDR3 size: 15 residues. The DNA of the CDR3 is TGCAGCGTAAAACCTGGGACAGCAACTAATGAAAAACTGTTTTTT. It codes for CSVKPGTATNEKLFF. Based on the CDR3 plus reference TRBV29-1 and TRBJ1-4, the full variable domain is SAVISQKPSRDICQRGTSLTIQCQVDSQVTMMFWYRQQPGQSLTLIATANQGSEATYESGFVIDKFPISRPNLTFSTLTVSNMSPEDSSIYLCSVKPGTATNEKLFFGSGTQLSVL.

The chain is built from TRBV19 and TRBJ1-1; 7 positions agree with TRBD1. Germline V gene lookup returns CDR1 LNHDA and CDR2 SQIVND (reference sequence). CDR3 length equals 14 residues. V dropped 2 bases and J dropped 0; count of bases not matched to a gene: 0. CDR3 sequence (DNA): TGTGCCAGTAGTATACAGGGGGTGAACACTGAAGCTTTCTTT. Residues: CASSIQGVNTEAFF.

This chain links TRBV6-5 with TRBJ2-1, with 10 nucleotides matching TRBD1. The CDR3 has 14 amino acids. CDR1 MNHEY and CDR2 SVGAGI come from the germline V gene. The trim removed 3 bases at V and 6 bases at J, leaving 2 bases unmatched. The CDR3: CASSYGQGVNEQFF. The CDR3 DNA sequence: TGTGCCAGCAGTTATGGACAGGGGGTCAATGAGCAGTTCTTC.

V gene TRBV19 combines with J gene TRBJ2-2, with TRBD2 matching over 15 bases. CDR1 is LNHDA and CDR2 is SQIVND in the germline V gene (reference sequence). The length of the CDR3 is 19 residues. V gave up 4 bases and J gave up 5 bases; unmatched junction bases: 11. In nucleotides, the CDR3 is TGTGCCAGTAGTAAAGCACTCGGGACTAGCGGGAGGTCTACCGGGGAGCTGTTTTTT. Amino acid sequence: CASSKALGTSGRSTGELFF.

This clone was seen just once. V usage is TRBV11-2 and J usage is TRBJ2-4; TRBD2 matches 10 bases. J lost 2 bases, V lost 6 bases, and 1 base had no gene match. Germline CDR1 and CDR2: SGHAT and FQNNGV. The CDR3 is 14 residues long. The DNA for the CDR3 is TGTGCCAGCAGACTAGCGGGACCCAAAAACATTCAGTACTTC. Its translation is CASRLAGPKNIQYF.

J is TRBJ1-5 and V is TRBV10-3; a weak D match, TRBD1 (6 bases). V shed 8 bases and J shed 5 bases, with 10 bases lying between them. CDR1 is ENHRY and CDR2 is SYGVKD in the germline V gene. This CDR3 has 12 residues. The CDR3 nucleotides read TGTGCCATCTCCCCAGGGGATCAGCCCCAGCATTTT. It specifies CAISPGDQPQHF.

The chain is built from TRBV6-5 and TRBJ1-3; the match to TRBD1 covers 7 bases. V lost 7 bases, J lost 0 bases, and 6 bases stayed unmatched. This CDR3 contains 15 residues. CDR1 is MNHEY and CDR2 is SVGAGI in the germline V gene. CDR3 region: CASKIQGPSGNTIYF. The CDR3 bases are TGTGCCAGCAAAATACAGGGGCCCTCTGGAAACACCATATATTTT.

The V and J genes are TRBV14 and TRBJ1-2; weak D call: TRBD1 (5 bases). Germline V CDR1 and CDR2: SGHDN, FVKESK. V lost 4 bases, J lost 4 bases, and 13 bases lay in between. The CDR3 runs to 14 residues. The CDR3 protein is CASSLHQGFYGYTF. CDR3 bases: TGTGCCAGCAGCCTGCACCAGGGCTTCTATGGCTACACCTTC.

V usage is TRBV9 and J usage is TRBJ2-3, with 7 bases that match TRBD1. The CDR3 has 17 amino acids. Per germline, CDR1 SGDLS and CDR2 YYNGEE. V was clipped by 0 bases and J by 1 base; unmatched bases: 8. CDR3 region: CASSVVGNDRGTDTQYF. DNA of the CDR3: TGTGCCAGCAGCGTAGTGGGTAATGACAGGGGCACAGATACGCAGTATTTT.

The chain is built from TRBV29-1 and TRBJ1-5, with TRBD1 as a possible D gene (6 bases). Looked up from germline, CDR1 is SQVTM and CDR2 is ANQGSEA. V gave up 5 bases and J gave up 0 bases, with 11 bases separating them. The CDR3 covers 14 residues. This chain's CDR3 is CSVLDRASNQPQHF. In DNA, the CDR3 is TGCAGCGTTTTGGACAGAGCTAGCAATCAGCCCCAGCATTTT.

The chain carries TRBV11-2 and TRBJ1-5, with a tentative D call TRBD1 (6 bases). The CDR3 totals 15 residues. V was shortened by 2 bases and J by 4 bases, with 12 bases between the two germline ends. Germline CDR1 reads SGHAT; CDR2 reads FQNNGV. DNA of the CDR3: TGTGCCAGCAGCTTATCCTACAGGGCAAATCAGCCCCAGCATTTT. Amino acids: CASSLSYRANQPQHF.

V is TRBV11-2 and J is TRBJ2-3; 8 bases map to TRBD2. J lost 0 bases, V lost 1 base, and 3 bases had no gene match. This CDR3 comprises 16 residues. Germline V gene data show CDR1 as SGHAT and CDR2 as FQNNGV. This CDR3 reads CASSLGSSGSTDTQYF. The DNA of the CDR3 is TGTGCCAGCAGCTTAGGATCTAGCGGGAGCACAGATACGCAGTATTTT. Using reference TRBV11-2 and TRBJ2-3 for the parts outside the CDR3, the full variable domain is EAGVAQSPRYKIIEKRQSVAFWCNPISGHATLYWYQQILGQGPKLLIQFQNNGVVDDSQLPKDRFSAERLKGVDSTLKIQPAKLEDSAVYLCASSLGSSGSTDTQYFGPGTRLTVL.

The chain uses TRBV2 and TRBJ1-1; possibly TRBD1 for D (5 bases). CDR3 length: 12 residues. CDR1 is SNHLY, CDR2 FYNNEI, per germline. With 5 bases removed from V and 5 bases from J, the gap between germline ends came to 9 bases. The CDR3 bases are TGTGCCAGCAGTCCGACAGCGACTGAAGCTTTCTTT. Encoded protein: CASSPTATEAFF.

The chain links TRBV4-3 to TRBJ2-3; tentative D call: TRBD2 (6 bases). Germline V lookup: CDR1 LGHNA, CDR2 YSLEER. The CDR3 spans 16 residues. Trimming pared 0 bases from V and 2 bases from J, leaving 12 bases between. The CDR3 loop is CASSQETAGFTDTQYF. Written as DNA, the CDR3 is TGCGCCAGCAGCCAAGAGACCGCGGGATTCACAGATACGCAGTATTTT.

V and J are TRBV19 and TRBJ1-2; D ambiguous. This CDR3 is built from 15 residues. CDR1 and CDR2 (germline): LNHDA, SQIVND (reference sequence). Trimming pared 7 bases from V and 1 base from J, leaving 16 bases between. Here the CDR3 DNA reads TGTGCCAGTACCCCTCAGCGGGGAGTTAACTATGGCTACACCTTC. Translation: CASTPQRGVNYGYTF.

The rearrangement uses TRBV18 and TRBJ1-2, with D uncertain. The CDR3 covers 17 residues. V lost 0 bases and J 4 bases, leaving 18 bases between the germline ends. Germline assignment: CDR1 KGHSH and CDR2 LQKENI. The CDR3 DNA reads TGTGCCAGCTCACCACCGGTTTATGGCGGTCAAGTCTATGGCTACACCTTC. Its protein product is CASSPPVYGGQVYGYTF.

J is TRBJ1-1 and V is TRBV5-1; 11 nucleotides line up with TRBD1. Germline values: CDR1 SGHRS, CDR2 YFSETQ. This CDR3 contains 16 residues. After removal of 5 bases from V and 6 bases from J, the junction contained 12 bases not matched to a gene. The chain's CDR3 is CASSRGQGEWGPEAFF. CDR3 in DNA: TGCGCCAGCAGTAGGGGACAGGGGGAGTGGGGCCCTGAAGCTTTCTTT.

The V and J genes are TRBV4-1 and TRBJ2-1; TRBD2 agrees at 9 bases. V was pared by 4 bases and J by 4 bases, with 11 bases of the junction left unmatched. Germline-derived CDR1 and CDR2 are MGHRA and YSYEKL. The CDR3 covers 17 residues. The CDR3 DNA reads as TGCGCCAGCAGCCCTCCCCTCCTAGCGGGGATATACAATGAGCAGTTCTTC. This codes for CASSPPLLAGIYNEQFF.

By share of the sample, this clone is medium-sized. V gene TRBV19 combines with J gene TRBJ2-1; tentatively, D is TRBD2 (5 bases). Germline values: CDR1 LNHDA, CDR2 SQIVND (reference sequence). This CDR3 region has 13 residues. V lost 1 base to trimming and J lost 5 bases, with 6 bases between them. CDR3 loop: CASSIVGNNEQFF. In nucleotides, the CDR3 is TGTGCCAGTAGTATAGTCGGGAACAATGAGCAGTTCTTC.

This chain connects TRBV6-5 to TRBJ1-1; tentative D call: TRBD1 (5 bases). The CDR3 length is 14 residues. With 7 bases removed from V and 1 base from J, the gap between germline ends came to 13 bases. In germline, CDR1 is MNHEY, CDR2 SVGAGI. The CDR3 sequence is CASIPPGRNTEAFF. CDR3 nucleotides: TGTGCCAGCATTCCCCCAGGGCGGAACACTGAAGCTTTCTTT.

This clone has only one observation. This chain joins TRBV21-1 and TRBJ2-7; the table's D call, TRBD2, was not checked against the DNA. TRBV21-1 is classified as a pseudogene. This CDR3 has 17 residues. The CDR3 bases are TGTGCCAGCAGCGATCGAATCCAGCGGGGCGACTCCTACGAGCAGTACGTC. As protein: CASSDRIQRGDSYEQYV.

The CDR3 here is CASSQLGNRGSHTEAFF. Here the CDR3 DNA reads TGTGCCAGCAGCCAATTAGGTAACCGAGGAAGTCACACTGAAGCTTTCTTT. The chain uses TRBV4-2 and TRBJ1-1; D remains unclear. The CDR3 is made up of 17 amino acids. Per germline, CDR1 LGHNA and CDR2 YNFKEQ. V was pared by 2 bases and J by 3 bases, with 19 bases between.

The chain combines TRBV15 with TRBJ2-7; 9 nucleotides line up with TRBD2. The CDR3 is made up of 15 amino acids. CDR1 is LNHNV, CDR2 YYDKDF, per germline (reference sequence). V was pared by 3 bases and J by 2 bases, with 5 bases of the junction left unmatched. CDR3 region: CATSSAGGFTYEQYF. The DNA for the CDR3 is TGTGCCACCAGCAGTGCGGGAGGGTTCACCTACGAGCAGTACTTC.

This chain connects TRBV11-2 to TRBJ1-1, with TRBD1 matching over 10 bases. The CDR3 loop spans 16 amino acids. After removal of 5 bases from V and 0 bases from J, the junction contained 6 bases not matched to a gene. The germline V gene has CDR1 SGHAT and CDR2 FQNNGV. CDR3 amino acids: CASSQGQGKVNTEAFF. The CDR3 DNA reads TGTGCCAGCAGCCAGGGACAGGGGAAGGTGAACACTGAAGCTTTCTTT.